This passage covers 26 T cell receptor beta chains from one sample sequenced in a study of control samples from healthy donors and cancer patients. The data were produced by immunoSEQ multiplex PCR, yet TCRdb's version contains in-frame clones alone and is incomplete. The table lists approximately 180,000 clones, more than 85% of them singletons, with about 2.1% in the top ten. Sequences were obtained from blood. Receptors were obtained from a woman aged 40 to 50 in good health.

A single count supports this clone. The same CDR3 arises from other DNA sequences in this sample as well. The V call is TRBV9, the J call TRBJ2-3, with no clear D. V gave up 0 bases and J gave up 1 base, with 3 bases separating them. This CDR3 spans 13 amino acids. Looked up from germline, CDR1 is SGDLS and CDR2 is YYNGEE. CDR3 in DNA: TGTGCCAGCAGCGTAGGCGGCACAGATACGCAGTATTTT. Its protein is CASSVGGTDTQYF.

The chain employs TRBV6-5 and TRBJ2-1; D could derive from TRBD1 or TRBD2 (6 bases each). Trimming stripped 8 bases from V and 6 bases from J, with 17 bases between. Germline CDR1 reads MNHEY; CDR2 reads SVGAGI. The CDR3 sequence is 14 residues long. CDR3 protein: CASQRGVTSNEQFF. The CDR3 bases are TGTGCCAGCCAGAGGGGGGTCACAAGCAATGAGCAGTTCTTC.

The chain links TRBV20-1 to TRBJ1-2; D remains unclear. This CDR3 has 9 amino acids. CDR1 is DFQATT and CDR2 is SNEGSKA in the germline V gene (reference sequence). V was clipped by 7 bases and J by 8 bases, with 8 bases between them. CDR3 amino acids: CSGRPGYTF. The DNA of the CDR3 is TGCAGTGGCCGGCCGGGCTACACCTTC.

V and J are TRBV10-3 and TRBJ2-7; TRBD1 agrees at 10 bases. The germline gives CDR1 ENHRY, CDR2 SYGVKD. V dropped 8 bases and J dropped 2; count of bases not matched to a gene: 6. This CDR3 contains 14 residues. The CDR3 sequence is CAIWKGQGTYEQYF. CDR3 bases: TGTGCCATCTGGAAGGGACAGGGGACCTACGAGCAGTACTTC.

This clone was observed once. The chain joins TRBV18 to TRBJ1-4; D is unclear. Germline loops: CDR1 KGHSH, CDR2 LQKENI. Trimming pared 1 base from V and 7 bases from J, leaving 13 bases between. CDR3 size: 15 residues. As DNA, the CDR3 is TGTGCCAGCTCACCACACCCCGCTGAAGGTGAAAAACTGTTTTTT. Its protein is CASSPHPAEGEKLFF.

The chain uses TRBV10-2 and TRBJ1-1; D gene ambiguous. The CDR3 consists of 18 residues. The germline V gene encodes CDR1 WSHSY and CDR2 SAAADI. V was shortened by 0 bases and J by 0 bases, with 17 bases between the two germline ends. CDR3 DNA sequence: TGCGCCAGCAGTGAGTCGCCCAGGATCCTAATAATGAACACTGAAGCTTTCTTT. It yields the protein CASSESPRILIMNTEAFF.

The CDR3 sequence: CASGLVAGGQPQHF. The CDR3, as DNA: TGTGCTAGTGGTTTGGTAGCAGGGGGTCAGCCCCAGCATTTT. The chain carries TRBV12-5 and TRBJ1-5; 7 nucleotides agree with TRBD1. The CDR3 totals 14 residues. Germline CDR1 reads LGHNT; CDR2 reads FRNRAP. The J segment lost 6 bases and the V segment lost 0 bases, leaving 2 bases of the junction unmatched.

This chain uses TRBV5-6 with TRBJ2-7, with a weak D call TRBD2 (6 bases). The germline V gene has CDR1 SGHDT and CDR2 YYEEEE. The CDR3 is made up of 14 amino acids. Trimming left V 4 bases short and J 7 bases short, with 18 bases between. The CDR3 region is CASSPPGGVREQYF. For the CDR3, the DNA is TGTGCCAGCAGCCCCCCCGGCGGGGTTAGGGAGCAGTACTTC.

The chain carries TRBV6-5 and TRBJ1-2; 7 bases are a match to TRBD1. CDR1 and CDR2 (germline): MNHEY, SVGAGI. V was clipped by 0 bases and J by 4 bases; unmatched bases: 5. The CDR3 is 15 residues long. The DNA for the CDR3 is TGTGCCAGCAGTTACTCAGTATCAGGGGGCTATGGCTACACCTTC. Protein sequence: CASSYSVSGGYGYTF.

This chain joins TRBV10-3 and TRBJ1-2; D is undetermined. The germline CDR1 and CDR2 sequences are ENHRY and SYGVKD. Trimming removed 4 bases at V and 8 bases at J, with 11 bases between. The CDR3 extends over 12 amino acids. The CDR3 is CAISGGAGGYTF. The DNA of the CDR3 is TGTGCCATCAGTGGAGGTGCCGGAGGCTACACCTTC.

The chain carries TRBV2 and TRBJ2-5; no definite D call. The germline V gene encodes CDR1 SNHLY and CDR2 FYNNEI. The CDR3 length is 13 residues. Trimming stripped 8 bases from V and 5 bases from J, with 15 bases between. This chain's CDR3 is CASLVQAGETQYF. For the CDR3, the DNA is TGTGCCAGCTTAGTGCAGGCCGGGGAGACCCAGTACTTC.

For the CDR3, the DNA is TGTGCCAGCAGTACCCCTTATAACATTCAGTACTTC. Protein: CASSTPYNIQYF. V usage is TRBV6-6 and J usage is TRBJ2-4; unclear D gene. Germline V gives CDR1 MNHNY, CDR2 SVGAGI (reference sequence). CDR3 length equals 12 residues. Deletions cut 5 bases from V and 7 bases from J, with 9 bases between.

The CDR3 region has the DNA TGTGCCACCTACGATCCCAGGGCCCGGGCCAACGTCCTGACTTTC. Encoded protein: CATYDPRARANVLTF. This chain uses TRBV19 with TRBJ2-6; D perhaps matches TRBD1 (5 bases). The CDR3 is made up of 15 amino acids. The germline gives CDR1 LNHDA, CDR2 SQIVND (reference sequence). V lost 10 bases and J 5 bases, leaving 18 bases between the germline ends. Based on the CDR3 plus reference TRBV19 and TRBJ2-6, the full variable domain is DGGITQSPKYLFRKEGQNVTLSCEQNLNHDAMYWYRQDPGQGLRLIYYSQIVNDFQKGDIAEGYSVSREKKESFPLTVTSAQKNPTAFYLCATYDPRARANVLTFGAGSRLTVL.

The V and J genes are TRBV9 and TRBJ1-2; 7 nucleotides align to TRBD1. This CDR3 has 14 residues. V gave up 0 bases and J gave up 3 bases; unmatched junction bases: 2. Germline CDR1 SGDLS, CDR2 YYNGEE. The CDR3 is CASSVAGQDYGYTF. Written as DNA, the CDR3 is TGTGCCAGCAGCGTAGCAGGACAGGACTATGGCTACACCTTC.

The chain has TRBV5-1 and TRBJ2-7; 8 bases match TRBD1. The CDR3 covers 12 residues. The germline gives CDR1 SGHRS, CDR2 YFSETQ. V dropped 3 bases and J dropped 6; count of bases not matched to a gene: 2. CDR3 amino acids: CASSSTGVEQYF. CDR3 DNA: TGCGCCAGCAGCTCGACAGGGGTCGAGCAGTACTTC.

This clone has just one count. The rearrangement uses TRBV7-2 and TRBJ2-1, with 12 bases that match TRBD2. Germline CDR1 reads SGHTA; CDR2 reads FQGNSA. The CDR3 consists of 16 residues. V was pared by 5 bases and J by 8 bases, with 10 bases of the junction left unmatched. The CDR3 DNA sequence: TGTGCCAGCAGCAGACCGTGGGCTAGCGGGGGGGATGAGCAGTTCTTC. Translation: CASSRPWASGGDEQFF.

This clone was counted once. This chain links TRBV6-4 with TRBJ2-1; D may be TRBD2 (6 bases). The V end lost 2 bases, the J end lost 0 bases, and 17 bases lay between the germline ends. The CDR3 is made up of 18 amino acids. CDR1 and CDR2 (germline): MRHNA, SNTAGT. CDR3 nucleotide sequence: TGTGCCAGCAGTGACCTAACTAGCCCCCCTAGCTCCTACAATGAGCAGTTCTTC. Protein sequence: CASSDLTSPPSSYNEQFF.

The CDR3 here is CATSDKKGAGETQYF. CDR3 DNA: TGTGCCACCAGTGATAAAAAGGGGGCGGGGGAGACCCAGTACTTC. The rearrangement links TRBV24-1 to TRBJ2-5; D is possibly TRBD1 (7 bases). This CDR3 has 15 amino acids. The germline V gene has CDR1 KGHDR and CDR2 SFDVKD. V gave up 3 bases and J gave up 5 bases, with 15 bases separating them.

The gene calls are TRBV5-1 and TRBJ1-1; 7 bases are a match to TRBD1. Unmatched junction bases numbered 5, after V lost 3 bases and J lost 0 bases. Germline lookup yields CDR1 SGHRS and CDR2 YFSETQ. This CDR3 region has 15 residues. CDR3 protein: CASSSGTDMNTEAFF. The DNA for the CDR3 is TGCGCCAGCAGCTCCGGGACAGATATGAACACTGAAGCTTTCTTT.

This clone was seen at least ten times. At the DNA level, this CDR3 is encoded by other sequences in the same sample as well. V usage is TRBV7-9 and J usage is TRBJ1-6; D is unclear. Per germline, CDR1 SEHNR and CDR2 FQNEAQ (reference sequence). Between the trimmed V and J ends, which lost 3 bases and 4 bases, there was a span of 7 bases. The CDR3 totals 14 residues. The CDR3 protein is CASSLEQYNSPLHF. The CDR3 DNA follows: TGTGCCAGCAGCTTGGAACAGTATAATTCACCCCTCCACTTT.

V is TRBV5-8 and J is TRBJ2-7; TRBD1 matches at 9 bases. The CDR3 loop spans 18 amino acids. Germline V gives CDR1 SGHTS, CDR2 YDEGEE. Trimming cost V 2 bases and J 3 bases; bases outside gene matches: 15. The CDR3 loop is CASSLGGGTGNRDYEQYF. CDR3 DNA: TGTGCCAGCAGCTTAGGCGGCGGGACAGGGAACCGGGACTACGAGCAGTACTTC.

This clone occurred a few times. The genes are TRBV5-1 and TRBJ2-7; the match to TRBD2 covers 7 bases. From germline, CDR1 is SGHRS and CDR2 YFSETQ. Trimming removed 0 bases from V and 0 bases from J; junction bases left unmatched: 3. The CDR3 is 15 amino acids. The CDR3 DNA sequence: TGCGCCAGCAGCTTGGACCCGGGGGGCTCCTACGAGCAGTACTTC. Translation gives CASSLDPGGSYEQYF.

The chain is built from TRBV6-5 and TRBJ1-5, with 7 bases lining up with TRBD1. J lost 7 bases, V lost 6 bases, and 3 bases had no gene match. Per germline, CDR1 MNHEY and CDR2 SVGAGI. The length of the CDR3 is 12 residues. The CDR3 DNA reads TGTGCCAGCAGGCGACAGGGCCAGCCCCAGCATTTT. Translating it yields CASRRQGQPQHF.

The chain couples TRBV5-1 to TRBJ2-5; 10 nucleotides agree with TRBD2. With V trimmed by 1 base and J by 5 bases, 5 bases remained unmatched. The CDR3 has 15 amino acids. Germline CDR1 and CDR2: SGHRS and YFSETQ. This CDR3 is CASSLKGAGGETQYF. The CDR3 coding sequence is TGCGCCAGCAGCTTGAAAGGAGCGGGGGGGGAGACCCAGTACTTC.

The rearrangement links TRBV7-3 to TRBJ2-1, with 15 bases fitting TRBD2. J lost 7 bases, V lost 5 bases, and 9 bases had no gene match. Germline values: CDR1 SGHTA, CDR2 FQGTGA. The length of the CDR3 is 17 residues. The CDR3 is CASSPSGLAGGTNEQFF. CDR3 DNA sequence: TGTGCCAGCAGCCCGTCGGGACTAGCGGGGGGCACTAATGAGCAGTTCTTC.

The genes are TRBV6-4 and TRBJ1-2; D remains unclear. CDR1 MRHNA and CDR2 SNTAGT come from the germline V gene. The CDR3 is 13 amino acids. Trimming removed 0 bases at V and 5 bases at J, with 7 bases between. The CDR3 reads CASSDSGGYGYTF. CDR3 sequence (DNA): TGTGCCAGCAGTGACTCAGGAGGTTATGGCTACACCTTC.